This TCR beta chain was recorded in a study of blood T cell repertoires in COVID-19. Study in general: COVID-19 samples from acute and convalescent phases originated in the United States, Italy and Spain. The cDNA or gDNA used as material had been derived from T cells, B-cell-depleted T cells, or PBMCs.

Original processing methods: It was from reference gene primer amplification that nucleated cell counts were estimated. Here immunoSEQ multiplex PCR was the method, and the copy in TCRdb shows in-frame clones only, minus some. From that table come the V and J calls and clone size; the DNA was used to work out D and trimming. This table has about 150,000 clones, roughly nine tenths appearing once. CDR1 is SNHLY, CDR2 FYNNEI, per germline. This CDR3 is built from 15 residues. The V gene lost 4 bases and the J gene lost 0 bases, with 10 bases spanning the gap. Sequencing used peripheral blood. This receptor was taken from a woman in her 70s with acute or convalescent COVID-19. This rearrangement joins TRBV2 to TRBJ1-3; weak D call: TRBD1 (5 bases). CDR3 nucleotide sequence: TGTGCCAGCAGTGGACCGACAGACTCTGGAAACACCATATATTTT. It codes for CASSGPTDSGNTIYF.